This T cell receptor (beta chain) was obtained from a study of early T cells in non-severe SARS-CoV-2 infection. One entry per CDR3 protein results from TCRdb running MiXCR on the 5' RACE reads. The sample holds about 64,000 distinct CDR3 sequences; around 19% are singletons and the top ten take about 8.8%. Per germline, CDR1 MGHRA and CDR2 YSYEKL. The CDR3 is 13 amino acids. V dropped 4 bases and J dropped 10 bases, with 16 bases sitting between them. This receptor was taken from an adult who was a healthcare worker with PCR-confirmed SARS-CoV-2 infection or an uninfected control (not recorded which). The source material was whole blood, sampled at baseline. The J gene is TRBJ1-1, the V gene TRBV4-1; D gene unclear. For the CDR3, the DNA is TGCGCCAGCAGCCCTAGAACGGAGGTGAGAGCTTTCTTT. Translated: CASSPRTEVRAFF.